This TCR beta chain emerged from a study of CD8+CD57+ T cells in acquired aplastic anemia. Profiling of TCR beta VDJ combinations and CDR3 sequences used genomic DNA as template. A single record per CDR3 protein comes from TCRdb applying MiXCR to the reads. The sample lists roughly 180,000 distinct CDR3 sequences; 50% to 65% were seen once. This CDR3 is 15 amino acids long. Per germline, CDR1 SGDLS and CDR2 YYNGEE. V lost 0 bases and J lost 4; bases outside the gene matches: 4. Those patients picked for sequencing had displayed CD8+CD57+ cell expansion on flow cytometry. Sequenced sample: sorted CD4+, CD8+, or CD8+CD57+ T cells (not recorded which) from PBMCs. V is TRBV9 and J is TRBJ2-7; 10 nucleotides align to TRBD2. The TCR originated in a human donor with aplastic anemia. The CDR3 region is CASSVDVAGGYEQYF. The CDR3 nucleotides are TGTGCCAGCAGCGTAGATGTAGCGGGAGGTTACGAGCAGTACTTC.